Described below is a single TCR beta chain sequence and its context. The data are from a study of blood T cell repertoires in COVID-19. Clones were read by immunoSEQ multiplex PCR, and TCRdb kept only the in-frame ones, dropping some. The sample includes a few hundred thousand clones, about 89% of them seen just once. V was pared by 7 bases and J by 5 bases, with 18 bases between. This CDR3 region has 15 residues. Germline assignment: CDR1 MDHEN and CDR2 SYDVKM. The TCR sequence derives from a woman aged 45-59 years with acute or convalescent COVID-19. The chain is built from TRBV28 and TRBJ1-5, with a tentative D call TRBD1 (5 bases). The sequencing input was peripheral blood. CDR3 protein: CASTPLNRQDQPQHF. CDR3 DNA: TGTGCCAGCACTCCTTTAAACAGGCAAGATCAGCCCCAGCATTTT.